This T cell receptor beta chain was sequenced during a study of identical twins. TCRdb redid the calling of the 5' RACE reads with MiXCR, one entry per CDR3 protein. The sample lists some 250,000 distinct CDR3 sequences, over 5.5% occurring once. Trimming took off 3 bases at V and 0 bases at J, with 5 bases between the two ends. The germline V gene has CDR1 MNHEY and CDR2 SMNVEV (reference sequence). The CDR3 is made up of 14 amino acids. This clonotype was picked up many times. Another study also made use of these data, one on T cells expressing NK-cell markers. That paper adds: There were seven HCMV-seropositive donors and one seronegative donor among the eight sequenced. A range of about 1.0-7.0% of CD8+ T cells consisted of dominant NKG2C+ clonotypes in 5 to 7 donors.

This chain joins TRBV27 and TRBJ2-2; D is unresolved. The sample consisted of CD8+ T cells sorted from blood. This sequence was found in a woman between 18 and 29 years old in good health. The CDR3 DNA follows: TGTGCCAGCAGTTTCGGTACGAACACCGGGGAGCTGTTTTTT. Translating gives CASSFGTNTGELFF.